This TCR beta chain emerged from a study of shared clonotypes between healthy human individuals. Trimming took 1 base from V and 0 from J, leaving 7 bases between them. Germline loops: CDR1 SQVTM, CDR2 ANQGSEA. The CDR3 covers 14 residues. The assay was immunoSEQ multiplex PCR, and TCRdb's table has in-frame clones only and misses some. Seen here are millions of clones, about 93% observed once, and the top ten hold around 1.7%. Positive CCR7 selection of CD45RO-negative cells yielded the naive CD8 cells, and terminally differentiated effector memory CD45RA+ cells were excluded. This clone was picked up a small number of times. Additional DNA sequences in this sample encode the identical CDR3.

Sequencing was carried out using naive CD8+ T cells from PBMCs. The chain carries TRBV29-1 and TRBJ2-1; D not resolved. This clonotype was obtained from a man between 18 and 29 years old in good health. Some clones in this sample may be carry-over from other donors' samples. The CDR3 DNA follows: TGCAGCGTTGAAGGCGGAAGCTCCTACAATGAGCAGTTCTTC. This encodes CSVEGGSSYNEQFF.